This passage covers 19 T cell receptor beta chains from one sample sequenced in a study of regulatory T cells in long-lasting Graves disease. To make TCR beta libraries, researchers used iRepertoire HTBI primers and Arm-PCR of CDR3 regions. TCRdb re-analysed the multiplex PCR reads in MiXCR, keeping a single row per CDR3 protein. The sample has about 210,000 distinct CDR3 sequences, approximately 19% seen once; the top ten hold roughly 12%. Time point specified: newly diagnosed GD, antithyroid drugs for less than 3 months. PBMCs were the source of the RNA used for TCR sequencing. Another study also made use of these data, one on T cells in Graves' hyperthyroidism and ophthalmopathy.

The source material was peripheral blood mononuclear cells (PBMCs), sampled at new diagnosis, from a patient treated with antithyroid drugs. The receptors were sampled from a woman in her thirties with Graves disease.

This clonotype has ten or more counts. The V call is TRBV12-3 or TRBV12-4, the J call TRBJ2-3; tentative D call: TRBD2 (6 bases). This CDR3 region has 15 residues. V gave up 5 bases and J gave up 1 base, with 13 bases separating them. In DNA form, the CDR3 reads TGTGCCAGCAGTAGGAACCTAGCGCGCACAGATACGCAGTATTTT. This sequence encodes CASSRNLARTDTQYF.

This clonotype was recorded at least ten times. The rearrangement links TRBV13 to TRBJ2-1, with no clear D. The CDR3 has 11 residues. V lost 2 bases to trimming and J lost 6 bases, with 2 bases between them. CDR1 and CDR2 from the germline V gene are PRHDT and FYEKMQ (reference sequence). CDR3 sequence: CASSLSNEQFF. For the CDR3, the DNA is TGTGCCAGCAGCTTATCCAATGAGCAGTTCTTC. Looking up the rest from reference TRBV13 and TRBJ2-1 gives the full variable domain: AAGVIQSPRHLIKEKRETATLKCYPIPRHDTVYWYQQGPGQDPQFLISFYEKMQSDKGSIPDRFSAQQFSDYHSELNMSSLELGDSALYFCASSLSNEQFFGPGTRLTVL.

The CDR3 DNA is TGTGCCAGCAGTTTCTCACATCCGGGACTAGCGGGAGGGTCTGAGCAGTACTTC. Protein product: CASSFSHPGLAGGSEQYF. The J gene is TRBJ2-7, the V gene TRBV27, with TRBD2 matching over 16 bases. Germline-derived CDR1 and CDR2 are MNHEY and SMNVEV (reference sequence). CDR3 length: 18 amino acids. V was pared by 3 bases and J by 7 bases, with 12 bases of the junction left unmatched.

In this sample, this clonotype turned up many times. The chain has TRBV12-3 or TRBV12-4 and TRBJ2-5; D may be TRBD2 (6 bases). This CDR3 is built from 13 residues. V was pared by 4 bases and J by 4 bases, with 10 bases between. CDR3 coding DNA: TGTGCCAGCAGTTCCAGGAGGGGAGAGACCCAGTACTTC. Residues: CASSSRRGETQYF.

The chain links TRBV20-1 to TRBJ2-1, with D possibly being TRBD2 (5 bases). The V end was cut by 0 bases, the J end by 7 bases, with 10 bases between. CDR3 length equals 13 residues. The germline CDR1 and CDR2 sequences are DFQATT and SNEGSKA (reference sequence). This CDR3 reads CSARDLAANEQFF. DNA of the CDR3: TGCAGTGCTAGAGACCTAGCCGCGAATGAGCAGTTCTTC.

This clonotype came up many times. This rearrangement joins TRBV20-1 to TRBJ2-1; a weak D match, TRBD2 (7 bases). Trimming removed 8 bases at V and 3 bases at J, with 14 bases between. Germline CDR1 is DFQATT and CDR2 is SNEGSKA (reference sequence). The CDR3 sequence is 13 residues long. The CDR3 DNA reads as TGCAGTTGGGGGGGGGCGGGCTACAATGAGCAGTTCTTC. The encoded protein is CSWGGAGYNEQFF.

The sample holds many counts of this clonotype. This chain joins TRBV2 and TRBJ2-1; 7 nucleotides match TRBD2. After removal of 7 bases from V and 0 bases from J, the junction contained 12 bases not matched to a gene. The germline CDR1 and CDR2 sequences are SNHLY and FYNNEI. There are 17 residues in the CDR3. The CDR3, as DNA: TGTGCCAGCACCGAAAAGCCCCTAGCGGCCTCCTACAATGAGCAGTTCTTC. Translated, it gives CASTEKPLAASYNEQFF. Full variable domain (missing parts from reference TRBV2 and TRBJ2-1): EPEVTQTPSHQVTQMGQEVILRCVPISNHLYFYWYRQILGQKVEFLVSFYNNEISEKSEIFDDQFSVERPDGSNFTLKIRSTKLEDSAMYFCASTEKPLAASYNEQFFGPGTRLTVL.

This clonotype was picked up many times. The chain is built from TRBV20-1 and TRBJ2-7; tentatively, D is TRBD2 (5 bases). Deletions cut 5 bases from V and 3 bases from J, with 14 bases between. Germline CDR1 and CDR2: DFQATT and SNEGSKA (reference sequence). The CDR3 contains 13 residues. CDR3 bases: TGCAGTGCTTTACTAGTGGGGAGCTACGAGCAGTACTTC. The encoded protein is CSALLVGSYEQYF.

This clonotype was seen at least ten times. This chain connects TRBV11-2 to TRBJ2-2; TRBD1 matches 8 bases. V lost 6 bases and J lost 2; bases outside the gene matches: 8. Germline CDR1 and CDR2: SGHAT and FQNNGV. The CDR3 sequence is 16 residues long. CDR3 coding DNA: TGTGCCAGCAGTGAGTTCGGGACAGGAAACACCGGGGAGCTGTTTTTT. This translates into CASSEFGTGNTGELFF.

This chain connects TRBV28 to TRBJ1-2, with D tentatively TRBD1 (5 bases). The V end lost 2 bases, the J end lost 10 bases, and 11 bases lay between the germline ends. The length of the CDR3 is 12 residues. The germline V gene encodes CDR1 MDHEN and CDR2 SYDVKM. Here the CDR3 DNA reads TGTGCCAGCAGTTTAAGAGGGGTGCACTACACCTTC. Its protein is CASSLRGVHYTF.

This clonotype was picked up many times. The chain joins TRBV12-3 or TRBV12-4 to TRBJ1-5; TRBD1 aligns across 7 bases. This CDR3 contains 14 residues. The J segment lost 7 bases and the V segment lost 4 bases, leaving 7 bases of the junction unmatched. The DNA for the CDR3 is TGTGCCAGCAGTTCCACAGGGGTACGACAGCCCCAGCATTTT. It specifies CASSSTGVRQPQHF.

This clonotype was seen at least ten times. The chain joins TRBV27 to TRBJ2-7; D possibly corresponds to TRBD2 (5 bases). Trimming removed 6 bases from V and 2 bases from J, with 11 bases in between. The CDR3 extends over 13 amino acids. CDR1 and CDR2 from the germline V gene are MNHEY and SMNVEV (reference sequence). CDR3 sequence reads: CASRGLAPYEQYF. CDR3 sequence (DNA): TGTGCCAGCAGAGGACTCGCTCCCTACGAGCAGTACTTC.

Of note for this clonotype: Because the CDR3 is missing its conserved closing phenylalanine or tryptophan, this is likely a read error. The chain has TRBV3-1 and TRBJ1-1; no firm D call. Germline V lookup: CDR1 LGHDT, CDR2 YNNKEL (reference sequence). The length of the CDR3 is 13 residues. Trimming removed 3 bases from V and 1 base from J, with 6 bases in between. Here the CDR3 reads CASSQLQNTEAFL. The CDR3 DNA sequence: TGTGCCAGCAGCCAGCTCCAGAACACTGAAGCTTTCCTT.

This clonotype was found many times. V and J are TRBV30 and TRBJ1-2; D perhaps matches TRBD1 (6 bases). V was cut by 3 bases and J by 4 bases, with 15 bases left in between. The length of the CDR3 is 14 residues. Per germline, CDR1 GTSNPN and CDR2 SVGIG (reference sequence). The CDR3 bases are TGTGCCTGGAGCTTATCGGGACAACCCTATGGCTACACCTTC. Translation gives CAWSLSGQPYGYTF.

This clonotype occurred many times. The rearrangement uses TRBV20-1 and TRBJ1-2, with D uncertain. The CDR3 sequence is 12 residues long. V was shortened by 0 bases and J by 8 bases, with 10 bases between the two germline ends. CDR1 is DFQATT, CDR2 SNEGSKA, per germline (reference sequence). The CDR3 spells CSARDGERGYTF. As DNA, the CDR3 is TGCAGTGCTAGAGATGGGGAGAGGGGCTACACCTTC.

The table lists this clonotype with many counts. Written as DNA, the CDR3 is TGTGCCAGCAGTCAACTAGCGGGAGTGGTTCGTGAGCAGTTCTTC. This codes for CASSQLAGVVREQFF. The chain employs TRBV28 and TRBJ2-5; 11 bases align to TRBD2. The assigned J gene may be wrong: the sequence end matches TRBJ2-1 better. Germline V gives CDR1 MDHEN, CDR2 SYDVKM. This CDR3 contains 15 residues.

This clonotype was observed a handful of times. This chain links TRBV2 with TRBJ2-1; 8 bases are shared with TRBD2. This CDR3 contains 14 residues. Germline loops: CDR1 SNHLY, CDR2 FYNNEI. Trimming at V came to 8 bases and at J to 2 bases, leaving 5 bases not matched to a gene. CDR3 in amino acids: CASVKRETYNEQFF. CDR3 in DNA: TGTGCCAGCGTTAAGCGGGAGACCTACAATGAGCAGTTCTTC.

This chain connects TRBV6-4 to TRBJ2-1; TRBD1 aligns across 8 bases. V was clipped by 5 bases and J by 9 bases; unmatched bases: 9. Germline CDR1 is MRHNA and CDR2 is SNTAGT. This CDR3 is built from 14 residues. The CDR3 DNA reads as TGTGCCAGCAGTTCGGACAGGGACGCGGGTGAGCAGTTCTTC. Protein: CASSSDRDAGEQFF.

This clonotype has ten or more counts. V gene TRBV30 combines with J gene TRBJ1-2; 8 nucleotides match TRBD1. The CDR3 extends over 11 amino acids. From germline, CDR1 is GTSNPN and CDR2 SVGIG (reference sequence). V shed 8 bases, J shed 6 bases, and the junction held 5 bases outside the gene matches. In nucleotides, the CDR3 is TGTGCCGCTAAGACAGGGGATGGCTACACCTTC. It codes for CAAKTGDGYTF.